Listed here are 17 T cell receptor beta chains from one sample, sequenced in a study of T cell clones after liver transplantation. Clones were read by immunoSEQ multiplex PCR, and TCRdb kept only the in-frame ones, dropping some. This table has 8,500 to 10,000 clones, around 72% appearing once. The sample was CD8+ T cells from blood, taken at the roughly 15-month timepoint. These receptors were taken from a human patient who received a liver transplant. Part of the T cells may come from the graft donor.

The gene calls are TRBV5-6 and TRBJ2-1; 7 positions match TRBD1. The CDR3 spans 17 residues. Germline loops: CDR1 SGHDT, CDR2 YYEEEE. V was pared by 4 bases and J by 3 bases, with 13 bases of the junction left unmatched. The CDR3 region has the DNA TGTGCCAGCAGCGCGCCACACAGGGGTTTCATCTACAATGAGCAGTTCTTC. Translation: CASSAPHRGFIYNEQFF. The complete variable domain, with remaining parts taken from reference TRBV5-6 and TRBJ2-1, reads DAGVTQSPTHLIKTRGQQVTLRCSPKSGHDTVSWYQQALGQGPQFIFQYYEEEERQRGNFPDRFSGHQFPNYSSELNVNALLLGDSALYLCASSAPHRGFIYNEQFFGPGTRLTVL.

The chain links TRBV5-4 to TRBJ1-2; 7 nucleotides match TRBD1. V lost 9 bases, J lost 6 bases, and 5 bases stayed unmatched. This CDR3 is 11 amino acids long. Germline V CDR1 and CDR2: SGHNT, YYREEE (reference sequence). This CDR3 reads CAMQGVDGYTF. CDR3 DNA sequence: TGTGCCATGCAGGGGGTGGATGGCTACACCTTC.

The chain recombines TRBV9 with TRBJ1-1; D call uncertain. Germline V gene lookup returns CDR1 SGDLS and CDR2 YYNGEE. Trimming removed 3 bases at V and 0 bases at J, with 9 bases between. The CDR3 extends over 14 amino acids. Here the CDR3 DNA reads TGTGCCAGCAGCGCCACGGTCATGAACACTGAAGCTTTCTTT. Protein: CASSATVMNTEAFF. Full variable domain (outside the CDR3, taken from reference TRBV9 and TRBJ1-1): DSGVTQTPKHLITATGQRVTLRCSPRSGDLSVYWYQQSLDQGLQFLIQYYNGEERAKGNILERFSAQQFPDLHSELNLSSLELGDSALYFCASSATVMNTEAFFGQGTRLTVV.

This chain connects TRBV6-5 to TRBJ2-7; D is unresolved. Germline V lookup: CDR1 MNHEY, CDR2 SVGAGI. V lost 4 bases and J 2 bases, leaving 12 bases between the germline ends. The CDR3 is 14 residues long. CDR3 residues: CASSSLASAYEQYV. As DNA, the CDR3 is TGTGCCAGCAGTTCCCTGGCTAGTGCCTACGAGCAGTACGTC.

The CDR3 reads CASSLSRPYNEQFF. The CDR3 DNA reads TGTGCCAGCAGCTTGTCTAGACCCTACAATGAGCAGTTCTTC. V gene TRBV5-6 combines with J gene TRBJ2-1, with no clear D. The V end was cut by 1 base, the J end by 2 bases, with 7 bases between. In germline, CDR1 is SGHDT, CDR2 YYEEEE. The CDR3 has 14 residues.

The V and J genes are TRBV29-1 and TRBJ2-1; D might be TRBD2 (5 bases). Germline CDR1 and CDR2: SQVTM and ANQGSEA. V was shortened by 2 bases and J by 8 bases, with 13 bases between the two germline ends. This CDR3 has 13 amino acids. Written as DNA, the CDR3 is TGCAGCGTTGAAAGCGGAACCCCATATGAGCAGTTCTTC. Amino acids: CSVESGTPYEQFF.

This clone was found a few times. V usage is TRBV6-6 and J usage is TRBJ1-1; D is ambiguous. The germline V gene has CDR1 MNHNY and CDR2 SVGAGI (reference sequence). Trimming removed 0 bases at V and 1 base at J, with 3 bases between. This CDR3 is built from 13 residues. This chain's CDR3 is CASSYSENTEAFF. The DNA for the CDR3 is TGTGCCAGCAGTTACTCGGAGAACACTGAAGCTTTCTTT.

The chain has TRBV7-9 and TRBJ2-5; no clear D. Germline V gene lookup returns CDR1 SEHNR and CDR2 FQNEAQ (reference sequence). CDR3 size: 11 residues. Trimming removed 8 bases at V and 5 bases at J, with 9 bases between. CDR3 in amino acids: CASSLKETQYF. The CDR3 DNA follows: TGTGCCAGCTCGTTAAAGGAGACCCAGTACTTC.

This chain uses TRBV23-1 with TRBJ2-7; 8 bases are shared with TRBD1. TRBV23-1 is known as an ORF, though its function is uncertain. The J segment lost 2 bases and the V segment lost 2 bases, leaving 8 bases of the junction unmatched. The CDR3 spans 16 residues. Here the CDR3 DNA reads TGCGCCAGCAGTCAAAAACCGACAGGGGCTACCTACGAGCAGTACGTC. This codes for CASSQKPTGATYEQYV.

The CDR3 region has the DNA TGTGCCAGCAGTGAACCAGGAGGAACTAATGAAAAACTGTTTTTT. Amino acids: CASSEPGGTNEKLFF. The genes are TRBV5-5 and TRBJ1-4; no clear D gene. In germline, CDR1 is SGHKS, CDR2 YYEKEE (reference sequence). The CDR3 has 15 amino acids. V was clipped by 5 bases and J by 1 base, with 12 bases between them.

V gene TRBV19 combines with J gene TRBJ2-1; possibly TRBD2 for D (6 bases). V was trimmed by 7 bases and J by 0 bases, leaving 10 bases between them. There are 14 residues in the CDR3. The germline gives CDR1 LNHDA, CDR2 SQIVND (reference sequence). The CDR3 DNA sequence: TGTGCCAGTACCTCCGGGGGCTCCTACAATGAGCAGTTCTTC. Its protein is CASTSGGSYNEQFF. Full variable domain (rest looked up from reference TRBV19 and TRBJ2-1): DGGITQSPKYLFRKEGQNVTLSCEQNLNHDAMYWYRQDPGQGLRLIYYSQIVNDFQKGDIAEGYSVSREKKESFPLTVTSAQKNPTAFYLCASTSGGSYNEQFFGPGTRLTVL.

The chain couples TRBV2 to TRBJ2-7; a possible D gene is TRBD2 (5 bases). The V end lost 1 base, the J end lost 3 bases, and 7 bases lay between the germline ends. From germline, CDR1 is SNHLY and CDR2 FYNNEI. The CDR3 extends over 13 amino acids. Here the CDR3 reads CASSEEGVYEQYV. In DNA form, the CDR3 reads TGTGCCAGCAGTGAAGAGGGAGTCTACGAGCAGTACGTC.

The chain's CDR3 is CASSQGLADQNRYNEQFF. Here the CDR3 DNA reads TGTGCCAGCAGCCAGGGACTAGCGGACCAAAACAGATACAATGAGCAGTTCTTC. The chain uses TRBV7-6 and TRBJ2-1, with 11 bases aligning to TRBD2. The ends lost 5 bases at V and 4 bases at J; junction bases unmatched: 13. The CDR3 extends over 18 amino acids. The germline gives CDR1 SGHVS, CDR2 FNYEAQ.

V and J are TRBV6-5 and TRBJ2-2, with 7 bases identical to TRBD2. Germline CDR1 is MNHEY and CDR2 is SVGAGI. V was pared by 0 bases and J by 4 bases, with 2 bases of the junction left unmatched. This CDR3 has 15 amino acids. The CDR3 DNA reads TGTGCCAGCAGTTACTCACGCGGGAGCACCGGGGAGCTGTTTTTT. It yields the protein CASSYSRGSTGELFF.

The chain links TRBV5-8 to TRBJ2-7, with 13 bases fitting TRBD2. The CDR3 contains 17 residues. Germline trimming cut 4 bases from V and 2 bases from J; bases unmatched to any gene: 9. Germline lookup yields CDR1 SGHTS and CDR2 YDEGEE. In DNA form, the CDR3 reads TGTGCCAGCAGCACCGGACTAGCGGGGGACCAAACCTACGAGCAGTACTTC. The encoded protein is CASSTGLAGDQTYEQYF.

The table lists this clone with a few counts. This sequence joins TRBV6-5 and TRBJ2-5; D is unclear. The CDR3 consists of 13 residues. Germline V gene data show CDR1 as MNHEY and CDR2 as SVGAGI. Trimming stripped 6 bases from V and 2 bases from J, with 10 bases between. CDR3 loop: CASRPYNQETQYF. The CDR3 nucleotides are TGTGCCAGCAGACCCTATAATCAAGAGACCCAGTACTTC.

CDR3 amino acids: CASSITAHNQPQHF. CDR3 nucleotides: TGTGCCAGTAGTATAACGGCTCACAATCAGCCCCAGCATTTT. This chain connects TRBV19 to TRBJ1-5; no clear D. With 2 bases removed from V and 3 bases from J, the gap between germline ends came to 8 bases. Germline values: CDR1 LNHDA, CDR2 SQIVND (reference sequence). The CDR3 is 14 residues long.